Described below is a single T cell receptor beta chain sequence and its context. Its cognate antigen is unknown. This entry is derived from a study of T cell responses to AZD1222 COVID-19 vaccine. Across the whole study: Recipients boosted at about 4 weeks or about 12 weeks are pooled. Study-level findings and limits: In a largely white British group with more females than males, clonal diversity was possibly underestimated.

V lost 0 bases and J 3 bases, leaving 16 bases between the germline ends. This CDR3 has 16 amino acids. Germline-derived CDR1 and CDR2 are SGHNT and YYREEE (reference sequence). Generated by immunoSEQ multiplex PCR, the TCRdb table keeps only in-frame clones and is missing some. The repertoire consists of some 140,000 clones, with approximately 90% occurring once and the leading ten covering under 2%. The input for sequencing was peripheral blood, taken on day 0 of AZD1222 vaccination. This TCR derives from an adult in good health. The V call is TRBV5-4, the J call TRBJ2-7, with TRBD1 as a possible D gene (6 bases). CDR3 sequence (DNA): TGTGCCAGCAGCTTGGGTGGACAGATTCAGAACTACGAGCAGTACTTC. It codes for CASSLGGQIQNYEQYF.